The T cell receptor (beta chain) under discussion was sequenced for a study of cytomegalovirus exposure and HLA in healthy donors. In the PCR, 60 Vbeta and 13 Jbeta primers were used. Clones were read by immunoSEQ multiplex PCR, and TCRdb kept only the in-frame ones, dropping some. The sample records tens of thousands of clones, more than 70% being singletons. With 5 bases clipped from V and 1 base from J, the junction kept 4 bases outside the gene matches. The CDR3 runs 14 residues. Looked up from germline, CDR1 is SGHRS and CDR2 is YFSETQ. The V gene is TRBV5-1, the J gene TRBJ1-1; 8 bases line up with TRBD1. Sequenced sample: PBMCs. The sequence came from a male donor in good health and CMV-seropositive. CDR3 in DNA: TGCGCCAGCAGGGAGGGGACAGGGAACACTGAAGCTTTCTTT. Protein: CASREGTGNTEAFF.